What follows are 16 T cell receptor beta chains derived from one specimen sequenced in a study of technical replicates of blood from a few donors (TCRdb year 2017). Receptor libraries were prepared by the immunoSEQ multiplex PCR assay. The clones in this table, taken by TCRdb from immuneACCESS, are in-frame only. Not every clone is retained; where verified, under half of the shortfall comes from an unresolved V gene, and the cause of the rest is unknown. The sample table contains roughly 56,000 clones; only one count was recorded for nearly 95% of them. The biggest ten clones account for around 3.2% of the sample. Sequencing was done on a sample of PBMCs. The receptors shown here come from a human donor in good health. Some clones in this sample may be carry-over from other donors' samples.

V usage is TRBV4-2 and J usage is TRBJ1-2, with D hard to call. Germline lookup yields CDR1 LGHNA and CDR2 YNFKEQ. V gave up 0 bases and J gave up 8 bases, with 10 bases separating them. The CDR3 is 13 residues long. The CDR3 protein is CASSQDGDGGYTF. DNA for the CDR3: TGTGCCAGCAGCCAAGACGGGGATGGGGGCTACACCTTC.

This clone has a single count. This CDR3 is CSVERGAGETQYF. The CDR3 nucleotides read TGCAGCGTTGAACGGGGGGCGGGAGAGACCCAGTACTTC. This chain connects TRBV29-1 to TRBJ2-5; maybe TRBD2 (7 bases). Trimming shortened V by 2 bases and J by 4 bases, and 11 bases separated the two germline ends. This CDR3 spans 13 amino acids. Germline V gene sequence: CDR1 SQVTM, CDR2 ANQGSEA.

The rearrangement links TRBV9 to TRBJ1-5; 7 bases match TRBD1. Trimming at V came to 6 bases and at J to 7 bases, leaving 10 bases not matched to a gene. The CDR3 is 14 amino acids. Germline values: CDR1 SGDLS, CDR2 YYNGEE. DNA of the CDR3: TGTGCCAGCACCCGAGGGGGCGGAGGACAGCCCCAGCATTTT. Its translation: CASTRGGGGQPQHF. The variable domain in full, completed from reference TRBV9 and TRBJ1-5, reads DSGVTQTPKHLITATGQRVTLRCSPRSGDLSVYWYQQSLDQGLQFLIQYYNGEERAKGNILERFSAQQFPDLHSELNLSSLELGDSALYFCASTRGGGGQPQHFGDGTRLSIL.

The chain carries TRBV4-1 and TRBJ2-2; 12 positions agree with TRBD2. With 3 bases clipped from V and 4 bases from J, the junction kept 6 bases outside the gene matches. Germline V gene data show CDR1 as MGHRA and CDR2 as YSYEKL. This CDR3 is built from 17 residues. For the CDR3, the DNA is TGCGCCAGCAGCCACGAACGGACTAGCGGGACCACCGGGGAGCTGTTTTTT. Encoded protein: CASSHERTSGTTGELFF.

The V and J genes are TRBV9 and TRBJ2-3; 10 nucleotides align to TRBD2. Germline CDR1 reads SGDLS; CDR2 reads YYNGEE. The CDR3 covers 16 residues. V trimming: 0 bases; J trimming: 6 bases; junction bases outside the gene matches: 7. CDR3 region: CASSVAAGGPADTQYF. In nucleotides, the CDR3 is TGTGCCAGCAGCGTAGCAGCGGGGGGGCCAGCGGATACGCAGTATTTT.

This chain uses TRBV7-3 with TRBJ1-1; possible D gene TRBD1, 6 bases. The germline V gene encodes CDR1 SGHTA and CDR2 FQGTGA. CDR3 length equals 13 residues. The ends were cut back, 4 bases at V and 11 bases at J, with 17 bases in the middle. CDR3 nucleotides: TGTGCCAGCAGCTCAGGGGTCGGATTAAGGGCTTTCTTT. Its translation is CASSSGVGLRAFF.

V is TRBV6-5 and J is TRBJ2-7; no clear D gene. The CDR3 length is 13 residues. CDR1 is MNHEY and CDR2 is SVGAGI in the germline V gene. V was pared by 6 bases and J by 3 bases, with 12 bases between. DNA of the CDR3: TGTGCCAGCAGATTCGGTGCCAACTACGAGCAGTACTTC. This encodes CASRFGANYEQYF.

This clone was seen only a few times. The chain is built from TRBV7-9 and TRBJ2-7; tentatively, D is TRBD2 (5 bases). The ends were cut back, 3 bases at V and 6 bases at J, with 12 bases in the middle. The CDR3 covers 13 residues. CDR1 SEHNR and CDR2 FQNEAQ come from the germline V gene (reference sequence). As DNA, the CDR3 is TGTGCCAGCAGCTTCCGGACTTCCCCCGAGCAGTACTTC. Translated: CASSFRTSPEQYF.

The V call is TRBV19, the J call TRBJ2-2; D remains ambiguous. CDR1 is LNHDA, CDR2 SQIVND, per germline (reference sequence). CDR3 size: 13 residues. CDR3 DNA: TGTGCAATTAGCCGGCAGATCTCCGGGGAGCTGTTTTTT. Translated: CAISRQISGELFF.

This sequence joins TRBV9 and TRBJ2-7; D possibly corresponds to TRBD2 (7 bases). Germline CDR1 reads SGDLS; CDR2 reads YYNGEE. Trimming pared 7 bases from V and 5 bases from J, leaving 13 bases between. CDR3 length: 12 amino acids. CDR3 amino acids: CASARGGNEQYF. In nucleotides, the CDR3 is TGTGCCAGCGCCAGGGGAGGGAACGAGCAGTACTTC.

V gene TRBV6-5 combines with J gene TRBJ1-1; 9 bases align to TRBD1. This CDR3 contains 14 residues. Germline-derived CDR1 and CDR2 are MNHEY and SVGAGI. V trimming: 11 bases; J trimming: 5 bases; junction bases outside the gene matches: 12. The DNA of the CDR3 is TGTGCCGCTATAAGGGGACAGGGATGGACTGAAGCTTTCTTT. Amino acid sequence: CAAIRGQGWTEAFF.

This chain uses TRBV2 with TRBJ2-7; 12 bases align to TRBD1. Germline assignment: CDR1 SNHLY and CDR2 FYNNEI. There are 15 residues in the CDR3. V shed 7 bases, J shed 6 bases, and the junction held 10 bases outside the gene matches. The CDR3: CASTAGGQGASEQYF. CDR3 nucleotide sequence: TGTGCCAGCACCGCGGGGGGACAGGGGGCTTCCGAGCAGTACTTC. Full variable domain (remainder filled in from reference TRBV2 and TRBJ2-7): EPEVTQTPSHQVTQMGQEVILRCVPISNHLYFYWYRQILGQKVEFLVSFYNNEISEKSEIFDDQFSVERPDGSNFTLKIRSTKLEDSAMYFCASTAGGQGASEQYFGPGTRLTVT.

The chain links TRBV4-2 to TRBJ2-3, with no clear D. V was shortened by 0 bases and J by 4 bases, with 14 bases between the two germline ends. CDR3 length: 16 amino acids. Germline lookup yields CDR1 LGHNA and CDR2 YNFKEQ. The CDR3 protein is CASSQESAAGPDTQYF. As DNA, the CDR3 is TGTGCCAGCAGCCAAGAATCCGCTGCTGGGCCAGATACGCAGTATTTT.

This chain uses TRBV7-6 with TRBJ2-3, with D maybe TRBD2 (6 bases). Germline loops: CDR1 SGHVS, CDR2 FNYEAQ. V lost 4 bases and J lost 3, with 17 bases in between. This CDR3 has 16 residues. The CDR3 DNA is TGTGCCAGCAGCTCCTCATCGGGGGAGCGAACAGATACGCAGTATTTT. Translated, it gives CASSSSSGERTDTQYF.

The chain employs TRBV5-4 and TRBJ1-6; D is uncertain. Germline assignment: CDR1 SGHNT and CDR2 YYREEE (reference sequence). Deletions cut 2 bases from V and 6 bases from J, with 12 bases between. The CDR3 length is 15 residues. DNA of the CDR3: TGTGCCAGCAGCTTAGTCGGAGTACTTAATTCACCCCTCCACTTT. It yields the protein CASSLVGVLNSPLHF.

The J gene is TRBJ2-4, the V gene TRBV6-5; 8 bases fit TRBD2. The ends lost 7 bases at V and 9 bases at J; junction bases unmatched: 8. Germline lookup yields CDR1 MNHEY and CDR2 SVGAGI. CDR3 length equals 13 residues. The CDR3 loop reads CASTVPGLGIQYF. Written as DNA, the CDR3 is TGTGCCAGCACCGTCCCGGGACTAGGCATTCAGTACTTC.